These 14 T cell receptor beta chains came from one sample sequenced in a study of CD4 T cells in relation to SARS-CoV-2 and coronaviruses. Unexposed donor CD4+ T cells date from about 2010-2018, before the COVID-19 pandemic. After about 11 days of culture, CD4+ T cells were isolated. Profiled with immunoSEQ multiplex PCR; TCRdb holds only in-frame clones, not every one. The repertoire holds about 23,000 clones, with 65% to 70% as singletons. What these receptors recognize is not known. Sequenced input: CD4+ T cells from PBMCs, cultured in vitro. All receptors come from a human donor in good health.

The sample holds one count of this clone. CDR3 sequence: CASTMDRNTGELFF. The CDR3 nucleotides are TGCGCCAGCACCATGGACAGGAACACCGGGGAGCTGTTTTTT. This chain links TRBV5-1 with TRBJ2-2; D may be TRBD1 (6 bases). CDR3 length: 14 residues. Germline V gene lookup returns CDR1 SGHRS and CDR2 YFSETQ. The germline V and J ends were trimmed by 6 bases and 1 base, with 10 bases remaining between them.

The chain is built from TRBV21-1 and TRBJ2-3; the table's D call, TRBD2, has no DNA check behind it. TRBV21-1 is classified as a pseudogene. The CDR3 length is 14 residues. The CDR3: CASSNWRGEDTQYF. The CDR3 region has the DNA TGTGCCAGCAGCAACTGGCGGGGGGAGGATACGCAGTATTTT.

The chain carries TRBV2 and TRBJ2-3, with D hard to call. Germline V gene lookup returns CDR1 SNHLY and CDR2 FYNNEI. This CDR3 has 12 residues. Trimming stripped 4 bases from V and 0 bases from J, with 2 bases between. The CDR3 DNA sequence: TGTGCCAGCAGTGTTAGCACAGATACGCAGTATTTT. Encoded protein: CASSVSTDTQYF.

The chain has TRBV24-1 and TRBJ2-6, with D unclear. The length of the CDR3 is 15 residues. The V gene's germline CDR1 is KGHDR and CDR2 SFDVKD. V lost 3 bases to trimming and J lost 4 bases, with 9 bases between them. CDR3 loop: CATSDPNEGANVLTF. CDR3 nucleotide sequence: TGTGCCACCAGTGATCCAAACGAAGGGGCCAACGTCCTGACTTTC.

The chain recombines TRBV7-8 with TRBJ2-1, with 9 bases lining up with TRBD2. Germline CDR1 is SGHVS and CDR2 is FQNEAQ. After removal of 7 bases from V and 4 bases from J, the junction contained 20 bases not matched to a gene. The CDR3 runs 19 residues. The CDR3 spells CASTGLGRGGLIWYNEQFF. The CDR3 DNA is TGTGCCAGCACCGGGCTGGGGCGGGGGGGCCTGATTTGGTACAATGAGCAGTTCTTC.

The chain has TRBV6-2 or TRBV6-3 and TRBJ2-2, with 12 bases lining up with TRBD2. Trimming removed 0 bases from V and 0 bases from J; junction bases left unmatched: 5. Germline V gene data show CDR1 as MNHEY and CDR2 as SVGEGT. The CDR3 runs 19 residues. The CDR3 sequence: CASSYSTSGGFSNTGELFF. The CDR3 region has the DNA TGTGCCAGCAGTTACTCGACTAGCGGGGGATTCTCGAACACCGGGGAGCTGTTTTTT.

The rearrangement joins TRBV4-1 to TRBJ2-5, with 8 bases fitting TRBD1. With 4 bases clipped from V and 5 bases from J, the junction kept 6 bases outside the gene matches. The CDR3 is 14 amino acids. Germline CDR1 and CDR2: MGHRA and YSYEKL. The CDR3 nucleotides are TGCGCCAGCAGCCCGGACAGGGCCGTGGAGACCCAGTACTTC. Residues: CASSPDRAVETQYF.

J is TRBJ1-5 and V is TRBV27; no clear D. This CDR3 has 15 amino acids. Trimming cost V 3 bases and J 1 base, with 10 bases left between them. Germline loops: CDR1 MNHEY, CDR2 SMNVEV (reference sequence). The CDR3 loop reads CASSFYRTSNQPQHF. The CDR3 nucleotides read TGTGCCAGCAGTTTTTACAGAACCAGCAATCAGCCCCAGCATTTT.

This clone has a handful of counts. The chain joins TRBV7-2 to TRBJ2-7; the D call may be TRBD1 or TRBD2 (6 bases each). Trimming stripped 4 bases from V and 8 bases from J, with 12 bases between. This CDR3 has 12 amino acids. Germline-derived CDR1 and CDR2 are SGHTA and FQGNSA. The CDR3 region is CASSSYGGQQYF. CDR3 DNA sequence: TGTGCCAGCAGCTCTTATGGGGGGCAGCAGTACTTC.

The genes are TRBV6-1 and TRBJ2-3; weak D call: TRBD2 (7 bases). V was pared by 1 base and J by 6 bases, with 14 bases between. This CDR3 comprises 15 residues. Germline V lookup: CDR1 MNHNS, CDR2 SASEGT. The CDR3 reads CASSEVGGGLDTQYF. The CDR3 bases are TGTGCCAGCAGTGAAGTGGGCGGGGGCTTGGATACGCAGTATTTT.

This clone was observed a single time. J is TRBJ2-5 and V is TRBV5-4; no clear D. The CDR3 is 15 residues long. V lost 1 base, J lost 2 bases, and 12 bases lay in between. Per the germline V gene, CDR1 is SGHNT and CDR2 is YYREEE (reference sequence). This CDR3 is CASSLPGHGQETQYF. The DNA of the CDR3 is TGTGCCAGCAGCTTGCCCGGGCATGGACAAGAGACCCAGTACTTC.

This chain connects TRBV18 to TRBJ1-1; the match to TRBD1 covers 11 bases. The CDR3 is made up of 14 amino acids. With 4 bases clipped from V and 3 bases from J, the junction kept 1 base outside the gene matches. The germline V gene encodes CDR1 KGHSH and CDR2 LQKENI. CDR3 region: CASSRGQGDTEAFF. As DNA, the CDR3 is TGTGCCAGCTCACGGGGACAGGGGGACACTGAAGCTTTCTTT.

The chain uses TRBV6-6 and TRBJ2-1; 7 bases fit TRBD2. The CDR3 loop spans 11 amino acids. J was trimmed by 7 bases and V by 8 bases; bases with no gene match: 2. Germline values: CDR1 MNHNY, CDR2 SVGAGI (reference sequence). Here the CDR3 reads CASSGLNEQFF. The CDR3 DNA is TGTGCCAGCTCGGGACTAAATGAGCAGTTCTTC.

This clone has only one observation. V gene TRBV4-3 combines with J gene TRBJ1-2; TRBD1 matches at 7 bases. Germline CDR1 LGHNA, CDR2 YSLEER. Trimming took 1 base from V and 8 from J; bases not matched to a gene: 10. This CDR3 has 15 amino acids. This CDR3 is CASSQGDRESGGYTF. The CDR3 DNA reads as TGCGCCAGCAGCCAAGGTGACAGGGAGTCGGGCGGCTACACCTTC.